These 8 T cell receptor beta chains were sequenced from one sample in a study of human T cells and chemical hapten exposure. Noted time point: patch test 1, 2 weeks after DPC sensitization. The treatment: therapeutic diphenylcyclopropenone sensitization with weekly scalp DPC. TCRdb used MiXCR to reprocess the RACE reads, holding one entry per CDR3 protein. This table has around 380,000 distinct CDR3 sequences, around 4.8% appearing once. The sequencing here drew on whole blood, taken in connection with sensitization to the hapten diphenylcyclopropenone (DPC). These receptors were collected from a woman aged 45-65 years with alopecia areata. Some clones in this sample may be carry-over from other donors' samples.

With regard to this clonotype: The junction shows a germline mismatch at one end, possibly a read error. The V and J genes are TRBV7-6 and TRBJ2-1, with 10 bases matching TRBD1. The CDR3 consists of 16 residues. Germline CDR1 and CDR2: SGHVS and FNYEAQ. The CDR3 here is CASSLARDRGSNEQLF. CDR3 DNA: TGTGCCAGCAGCTTAGCGAGGGACAGGGGATCTAATGAGCAGCTCTTC.

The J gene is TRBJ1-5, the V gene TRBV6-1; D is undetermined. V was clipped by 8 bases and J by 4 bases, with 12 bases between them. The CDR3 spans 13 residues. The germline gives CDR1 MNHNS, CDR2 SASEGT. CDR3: CASGPVVNQPQHF. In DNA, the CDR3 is TGTGCCAGCGGCCCCGTCGTTAATCAGCCCCAGCATTTT.

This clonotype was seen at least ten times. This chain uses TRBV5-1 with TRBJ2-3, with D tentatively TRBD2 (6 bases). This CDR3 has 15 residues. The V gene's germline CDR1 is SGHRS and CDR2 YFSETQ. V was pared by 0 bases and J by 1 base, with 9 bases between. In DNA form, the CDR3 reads TGCGCCAGCAGCTTGGTACTAGCTGGCACAGATACGCAGTATTTT. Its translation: CASSLVLAGTDTQYF.

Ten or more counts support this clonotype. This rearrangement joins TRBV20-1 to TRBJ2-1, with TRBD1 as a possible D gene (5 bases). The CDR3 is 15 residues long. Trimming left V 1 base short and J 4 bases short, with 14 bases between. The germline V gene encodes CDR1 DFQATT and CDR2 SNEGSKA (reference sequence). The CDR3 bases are TGCAGTGCTAGAGTCAGGGCTAAAAGGTACAATGAGCAGTTCTTC. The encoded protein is CSARVRAKRYNEQFF.

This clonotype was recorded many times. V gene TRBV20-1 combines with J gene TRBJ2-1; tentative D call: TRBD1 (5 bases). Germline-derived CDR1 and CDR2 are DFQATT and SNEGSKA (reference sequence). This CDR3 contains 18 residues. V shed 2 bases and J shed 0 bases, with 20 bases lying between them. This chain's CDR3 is CSARIAGSNEFSYNEQFF. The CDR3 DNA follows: TGCAGTGCTAGAATCGCAGGGTCTAACGAATTCTCCTACAATGAGCAGTTCTTC.

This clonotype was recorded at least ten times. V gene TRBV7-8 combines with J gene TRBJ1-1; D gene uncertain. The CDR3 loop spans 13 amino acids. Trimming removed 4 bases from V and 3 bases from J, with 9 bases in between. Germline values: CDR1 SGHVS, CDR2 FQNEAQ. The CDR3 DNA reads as TGTGCCAGCAGCTCCCTCAGTTACACTGAAGCTTTCTTT. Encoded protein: CASSSLSYTEAFF.

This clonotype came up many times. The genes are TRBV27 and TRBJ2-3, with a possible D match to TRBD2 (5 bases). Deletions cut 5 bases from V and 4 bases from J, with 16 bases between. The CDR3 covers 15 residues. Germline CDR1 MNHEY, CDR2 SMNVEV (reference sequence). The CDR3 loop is CASSPRLGASDTQYF. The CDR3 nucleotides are TGTGCCAGCAGTCCACGACTGGGAGCGTCAGATACGCAGTATTTT.

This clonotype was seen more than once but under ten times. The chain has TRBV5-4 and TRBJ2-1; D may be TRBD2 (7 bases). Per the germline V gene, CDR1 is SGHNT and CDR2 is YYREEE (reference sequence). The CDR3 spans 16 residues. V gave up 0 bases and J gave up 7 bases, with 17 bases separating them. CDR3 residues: CASSLVRGTIGNEQFF. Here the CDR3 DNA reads TGTGCCAGCAGCTTGGTGCGGGGGACAATCGGGAATGAGCAGTTCTTC.